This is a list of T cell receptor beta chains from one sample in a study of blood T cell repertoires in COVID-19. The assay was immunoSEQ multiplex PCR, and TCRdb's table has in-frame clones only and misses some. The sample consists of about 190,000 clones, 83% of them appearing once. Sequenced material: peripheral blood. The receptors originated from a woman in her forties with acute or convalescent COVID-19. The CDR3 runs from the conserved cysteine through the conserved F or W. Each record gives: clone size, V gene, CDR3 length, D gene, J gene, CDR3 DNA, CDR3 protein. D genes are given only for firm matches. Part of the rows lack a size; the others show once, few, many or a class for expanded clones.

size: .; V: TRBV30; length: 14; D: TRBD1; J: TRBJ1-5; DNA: TGTGCCTGGAGCCGACCCGGGACAGGTCAGCCCCAGCATTTT; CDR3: CAWSRPGTGQPQHF
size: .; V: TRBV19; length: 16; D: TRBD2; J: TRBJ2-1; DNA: TGTGCCAGTACCTTTAGCGGGACCCCCTCCTACAATGAGCAGTTCTTC; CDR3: CASTFSGTPSYNEQFF
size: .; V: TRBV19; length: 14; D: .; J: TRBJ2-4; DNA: TGTGCCAGTAGCTTGGGGGGGCCCAAAAACATTCAGTACTTC; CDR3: CASSLGGPKNIQYF
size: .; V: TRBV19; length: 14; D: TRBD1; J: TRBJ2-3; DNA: TGTGCCACCCTGGAGGGGGACAGGGGAAGTACGCAGTATTTT; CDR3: CATLEGDRGSTQYF
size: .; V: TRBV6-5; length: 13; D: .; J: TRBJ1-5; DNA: TGTGCCAGCAGACAAAATAGCAATCAGCCCCAGCATTTT; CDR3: CASRQNSNQPQHF
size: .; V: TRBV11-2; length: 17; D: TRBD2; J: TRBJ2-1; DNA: TGTGCCAGCATCCCGGGACTAGCGGGAAAATGGCGCAATGAGCAGTTCTTC; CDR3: CASIPGLAGKWRNEQFF
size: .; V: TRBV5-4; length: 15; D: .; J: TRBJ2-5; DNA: TGTGCCAGCAGCTCTACCTACAGGTCTCAAGAGACCCAGTACTTC; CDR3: CASSSTYRSQETQYF
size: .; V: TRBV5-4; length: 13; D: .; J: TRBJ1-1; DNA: TGTGCCAGCAGCCGGACTTTGAACACTGAAGCTTTCTTT; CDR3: CASSRTLNTEAFF
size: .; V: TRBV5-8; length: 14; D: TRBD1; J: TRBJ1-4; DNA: TGTGCCAGCAGCTTAACCGGGACAGGGACCGCGGTTAGTTTT; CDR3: CASSLTGTGTAVSF
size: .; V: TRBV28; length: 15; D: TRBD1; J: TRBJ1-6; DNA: TGTGCCAGCAGTTCTGTGGACAGGGATGGCTCACCCCTCCACTTT; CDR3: CASSSVDRDGSPLHF
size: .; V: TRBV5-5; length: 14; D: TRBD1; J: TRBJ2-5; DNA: TGTGCCAGCAGCTTGCTGGACAGGGAAGAGACCCAGTACTTC; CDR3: CASSLLDREETQYF
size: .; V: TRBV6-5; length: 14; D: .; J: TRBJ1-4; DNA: TGTGCCAGCAGTTATAAAGCTTACAATGAAAAACTGTTTTTT; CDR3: CASSYKAYNEKLFF
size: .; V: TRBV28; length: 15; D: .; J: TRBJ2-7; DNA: TGTGCCAGCAGTTTAGGGCCGACAACTCTCTACGAGCAGTACTTC; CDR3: CASSLGPTTLYEQYF
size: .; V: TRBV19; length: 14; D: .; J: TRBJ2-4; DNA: TGTGCCAGTAGTATTGGAGGAGCCAAAAACATTCAGTACTTC; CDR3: CASSIGGAKNIQYF
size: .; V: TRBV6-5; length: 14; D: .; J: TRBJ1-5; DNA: TGTGCCAGCAGTCCTAGTCGGGGATATCAGCCCCAGCATTTT; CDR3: CASSPSRGYQPQHF
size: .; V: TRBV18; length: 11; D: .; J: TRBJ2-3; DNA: TGTGCCAGTGGCCCTTCAGATACGCAGTATTTT; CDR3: CASGPSDTQYF
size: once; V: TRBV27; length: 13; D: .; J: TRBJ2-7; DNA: TGTGCCAGCAAGAGCGGAAAGACCTACGAGCAGTACTTC; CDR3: CASKSGKTYEQYF
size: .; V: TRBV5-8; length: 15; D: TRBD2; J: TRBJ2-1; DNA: TGTGCCAGCACCCCGGGAGGGGTAGCTAGCAATGAGCAGTTCTTC; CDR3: CASTPGGVASNEQFF
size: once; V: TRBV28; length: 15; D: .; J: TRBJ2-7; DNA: TGTGCCAGCAGCCCAGGGGGAGCGGGAGTAGGCGAGCAGTACTTC; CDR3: CASSPGGAGVGEQYF
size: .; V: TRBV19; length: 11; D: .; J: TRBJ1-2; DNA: TGTGCCAGTAGTATGGAGGGAGGCTACACCTTC; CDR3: CASSMEGGYTF
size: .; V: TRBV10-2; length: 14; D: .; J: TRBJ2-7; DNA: TGCGCCAGCAGAGAGAGATTCACATCCTACGAGCAGTACTTC; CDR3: CASRERFTSYEQYF
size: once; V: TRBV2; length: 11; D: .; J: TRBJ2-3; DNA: TGTGCCAGCGGTTTAGCAGATACGCAGTATTTT; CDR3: CASGLADTQYF
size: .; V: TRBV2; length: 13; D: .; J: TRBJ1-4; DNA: TGTGCCAGCAGTGAAGGAGTTAGGGGAAAACTGTTTTTT; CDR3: CASSEGVRGKLFF
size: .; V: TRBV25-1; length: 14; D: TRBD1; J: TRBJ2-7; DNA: TGTGCCAGCAGTTTGGGACAGCTGCCTCGTGAGCAGTACTTC; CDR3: CASSLGQLPREQYF
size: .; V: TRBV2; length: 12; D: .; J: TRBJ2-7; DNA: TGTGCCAGCAGAGAGCGTAGCTACGAGCAGTACTTC; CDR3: CASRERSYEQYF
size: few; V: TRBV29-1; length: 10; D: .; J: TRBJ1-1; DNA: TGCAGCATGGGGGGCACTGAAGCTTTCTTT; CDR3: CSMGGTEAFF
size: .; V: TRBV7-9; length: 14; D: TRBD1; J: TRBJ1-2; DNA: TGTGCCAGCAGCATCGGGACAGGGGGCGACGGCTACACCTTC; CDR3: CASSIGTGGDGYTF
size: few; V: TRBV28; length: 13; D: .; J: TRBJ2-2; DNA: TGTGCCAGCAGTCTAGCGAGCACCGGGGAGCTGTTTTTT; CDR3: CASSLASTGELFF
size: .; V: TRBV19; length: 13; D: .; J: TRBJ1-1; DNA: TGTGCCAGTGGACAGCGCTTAAACACTGAAGCTTTCTTT; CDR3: CASGQRLNTEAFF
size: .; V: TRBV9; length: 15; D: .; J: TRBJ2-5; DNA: TGTGCCAGCAGCGTCAGGGGAGCTGGGGTAGAGACCCAGTACTTC; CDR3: CASSVRGAGVETQYF
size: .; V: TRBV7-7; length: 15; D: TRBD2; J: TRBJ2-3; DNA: TGTGCTAGCAGCCCTCTAGCGGGGGGCCCAGATACGCAGTATTTT; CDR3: CASSPLAGGPDTQYF
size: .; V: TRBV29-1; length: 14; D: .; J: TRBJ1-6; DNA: TGCAGCGTTGGGTCCGGGGAGGGGAATTCACCCCTCCACTTT; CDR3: CSVGSGEGNSPLHF